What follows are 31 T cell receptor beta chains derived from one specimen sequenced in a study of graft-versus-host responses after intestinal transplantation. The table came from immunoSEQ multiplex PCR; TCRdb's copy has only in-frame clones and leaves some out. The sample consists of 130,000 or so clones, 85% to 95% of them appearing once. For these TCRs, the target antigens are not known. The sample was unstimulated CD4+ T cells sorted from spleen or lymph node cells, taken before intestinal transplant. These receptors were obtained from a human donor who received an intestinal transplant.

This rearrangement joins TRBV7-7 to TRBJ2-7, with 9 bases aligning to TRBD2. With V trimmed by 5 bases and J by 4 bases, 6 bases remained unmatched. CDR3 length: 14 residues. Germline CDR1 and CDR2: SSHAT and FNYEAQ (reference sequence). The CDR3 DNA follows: TGTGCCAGCAGCCCAAGTAGCGGGAGTTACGAGCAGTACTTC. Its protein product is CASSPSSGSYEQYF.

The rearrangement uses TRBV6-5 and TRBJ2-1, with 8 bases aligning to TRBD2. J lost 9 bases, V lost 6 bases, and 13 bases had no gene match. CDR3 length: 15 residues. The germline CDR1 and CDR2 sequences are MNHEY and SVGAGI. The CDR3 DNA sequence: TGTGCCAGCAGGGGGGGGGTAGCGGGATTAGGTGAGCAGTTCTTC. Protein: CASRGGVAGLGEQFF.

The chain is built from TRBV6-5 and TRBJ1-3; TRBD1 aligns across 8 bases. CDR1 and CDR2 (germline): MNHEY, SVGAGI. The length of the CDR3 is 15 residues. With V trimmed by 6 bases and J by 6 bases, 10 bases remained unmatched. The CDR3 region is CASSRGQGYQNTIYF. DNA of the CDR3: TGTGCCAGCAGCCGAGGACAGGGCTACCAAAACACCATATATTTT.

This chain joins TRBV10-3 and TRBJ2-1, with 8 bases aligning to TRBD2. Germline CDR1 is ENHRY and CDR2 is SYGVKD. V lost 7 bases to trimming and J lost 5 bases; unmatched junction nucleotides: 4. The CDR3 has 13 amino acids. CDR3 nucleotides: TGTGCCATCAAAAGCGGGGGAAACAATGAGCAGTTCTTC. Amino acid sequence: CAIKSGGNNEQFF.

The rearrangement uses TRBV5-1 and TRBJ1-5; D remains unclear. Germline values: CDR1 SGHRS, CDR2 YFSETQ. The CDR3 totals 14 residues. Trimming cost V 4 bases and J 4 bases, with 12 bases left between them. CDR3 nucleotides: TGCGCCAGCAGCCCTGGACCGTCAAATCAGCCCCAGCATTTT. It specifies CASSPGPSNQPQHF.

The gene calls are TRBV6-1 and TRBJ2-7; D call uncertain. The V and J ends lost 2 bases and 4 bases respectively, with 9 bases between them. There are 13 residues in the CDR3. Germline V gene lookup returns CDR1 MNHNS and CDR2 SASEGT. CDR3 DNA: TGTGCCAGCAGTGAACTGGGGTTGTACGAGCAGTACTTC. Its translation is CASSELGLYEQYF.

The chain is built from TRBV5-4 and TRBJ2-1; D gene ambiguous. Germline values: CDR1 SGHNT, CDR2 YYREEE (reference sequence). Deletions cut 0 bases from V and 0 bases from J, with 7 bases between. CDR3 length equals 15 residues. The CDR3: CASSLARTSYNEQFF. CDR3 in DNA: TGTGCCAGCAGCTTGGCCCGGACCTCCTACAATGAGCAGTTCTTC.

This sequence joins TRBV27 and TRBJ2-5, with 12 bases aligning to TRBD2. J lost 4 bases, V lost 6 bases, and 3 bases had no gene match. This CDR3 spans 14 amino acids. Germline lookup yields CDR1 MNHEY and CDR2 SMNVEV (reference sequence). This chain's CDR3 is CASSPGLAGETQYF. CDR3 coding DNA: TGTGCCAGCAGCCCGGGACTAGCGGGAGAGACCCAGTACTTC.

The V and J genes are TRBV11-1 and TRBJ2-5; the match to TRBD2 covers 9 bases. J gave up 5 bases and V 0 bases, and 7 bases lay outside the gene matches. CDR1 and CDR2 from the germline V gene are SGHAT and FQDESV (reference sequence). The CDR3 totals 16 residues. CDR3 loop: CASSLARVAGVETQYF. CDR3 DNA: TGTGCCAGCAGCTTAGCGCGGGTAGCGGGAGTGGAGACCCAGTACTTC.

The CDR3 loop reads CATSRDPGTGVWQPQHF. In DNA form, the CDR3 reads TGTGCCACCAGCAGAGATCCCGGGACAGGGGTATGGCAGCCCCAGCATTTT. The chain couples TRBV15 to TRBJ1-5; 10 nucleotides agree with TRBD1. Germline V lookup: CDR1 LNHNV, CDR2 YYDKDF (reference sequence). CDR3 length equals 17 residues. V dropped 0 bases and J dropped 7; count of bases not matched to a gene: 9.

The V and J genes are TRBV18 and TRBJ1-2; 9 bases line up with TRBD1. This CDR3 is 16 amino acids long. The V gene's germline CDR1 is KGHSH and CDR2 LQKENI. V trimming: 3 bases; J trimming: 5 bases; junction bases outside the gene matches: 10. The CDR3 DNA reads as TGTGCCAGCTCACCGGCTACCGGGACAGGGCTATATGGCTACACCTTC. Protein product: CASSPATGTGLYGYTF.

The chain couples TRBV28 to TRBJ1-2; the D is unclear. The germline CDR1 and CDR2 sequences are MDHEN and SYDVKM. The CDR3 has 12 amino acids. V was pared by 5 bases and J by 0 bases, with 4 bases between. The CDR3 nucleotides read TGTGCCAGCAGTAGAGCTAACTATGGCTACACCTTC. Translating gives CASSRANYGYTF.

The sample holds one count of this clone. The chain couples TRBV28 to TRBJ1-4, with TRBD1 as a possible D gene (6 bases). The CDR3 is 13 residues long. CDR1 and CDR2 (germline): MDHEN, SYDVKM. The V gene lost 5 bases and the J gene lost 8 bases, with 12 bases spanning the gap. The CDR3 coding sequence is TGTGCCAGCAGTGGGGGGCGTAGGGAAAAACTGTTTTTT. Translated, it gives CASSGGRREKLFF. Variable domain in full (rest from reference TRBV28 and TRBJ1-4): DVKVTQSSRYLVKRTGEKVFLECVQDMDHENMFWYRQDPGLGLRLIYFSYDVKMKEKGDIPEGYSVSREKKERFSLILESASTNQTSMYLCASSGGRREKLFFGSGTQLSVL.

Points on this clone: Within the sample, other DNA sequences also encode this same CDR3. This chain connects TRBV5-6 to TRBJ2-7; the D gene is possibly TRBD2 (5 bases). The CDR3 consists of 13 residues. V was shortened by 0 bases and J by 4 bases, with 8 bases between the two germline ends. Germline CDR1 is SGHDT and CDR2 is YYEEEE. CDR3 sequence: CASSLAGTYEQYF. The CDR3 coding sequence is TGTGCCAGCAGCTTGGCGGGAACTTACGAGCAGTACTTC.

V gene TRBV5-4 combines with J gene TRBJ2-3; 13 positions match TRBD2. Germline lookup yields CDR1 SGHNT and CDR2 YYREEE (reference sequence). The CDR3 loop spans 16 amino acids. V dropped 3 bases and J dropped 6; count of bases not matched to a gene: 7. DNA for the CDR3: TGTGCCAGCAGCTCCGGTGGACTAGCGGGAGTGGATACGCAGTATTTT. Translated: CASSSGGLAGVDTQYF.

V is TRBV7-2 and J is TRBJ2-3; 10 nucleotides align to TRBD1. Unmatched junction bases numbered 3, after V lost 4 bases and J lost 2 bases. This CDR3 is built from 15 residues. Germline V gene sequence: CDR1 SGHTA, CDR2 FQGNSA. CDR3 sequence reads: CASSWDRGLTDTQYF. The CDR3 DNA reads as TGTGCCAGCAGCTGGGACAGGGGACTCACAGATACGCAGTATTTT.

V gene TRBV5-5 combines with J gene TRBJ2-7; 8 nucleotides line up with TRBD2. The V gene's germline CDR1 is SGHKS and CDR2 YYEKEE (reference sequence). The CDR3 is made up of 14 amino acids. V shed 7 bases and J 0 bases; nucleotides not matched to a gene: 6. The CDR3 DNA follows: TGTGCCAGCGTCTCCGGGACTAGCTCCTACGAGCAGTACTTC. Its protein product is CASVSGTSSYEQYF. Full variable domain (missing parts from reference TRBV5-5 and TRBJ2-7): DAGVTQSPTHLIKTRGQQVTLRCSPISGHKSVSWYQQVLGQGPQFIFQYYEKEERGRGNFPDRFSARQFPNYSSELNVNALLLGDSALYLCASVSGTSSYEQYFGPGTRLTVT.

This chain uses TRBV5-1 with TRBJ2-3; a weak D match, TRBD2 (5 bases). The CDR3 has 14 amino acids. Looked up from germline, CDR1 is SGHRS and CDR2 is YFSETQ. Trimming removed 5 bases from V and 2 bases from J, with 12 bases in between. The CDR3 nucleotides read TGCGCCAGCAGAAGCGGAGGTACCACAGATACGCAGTATTTT. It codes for CASRSGGTTDTQYF.

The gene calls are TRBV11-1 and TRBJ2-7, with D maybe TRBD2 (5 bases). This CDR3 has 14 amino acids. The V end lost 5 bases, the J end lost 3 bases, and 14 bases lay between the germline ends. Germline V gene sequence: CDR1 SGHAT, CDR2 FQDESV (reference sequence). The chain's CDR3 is CASSPRDSGYEQYF. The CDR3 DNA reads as TGTGCCAGCAGCCCTCGGGATTCGGGCTACGAGCAGTACTTC.

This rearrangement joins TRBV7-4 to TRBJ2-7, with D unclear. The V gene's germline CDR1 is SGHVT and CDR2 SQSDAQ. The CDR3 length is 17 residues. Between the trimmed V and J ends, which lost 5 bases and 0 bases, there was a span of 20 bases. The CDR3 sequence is CASSPPSPRPDSYEQYF. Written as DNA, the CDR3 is TGTGCCAGCAGCCCTCCAAGCCCACGGCCTGACTCCTACGAGCAGTACTTC.

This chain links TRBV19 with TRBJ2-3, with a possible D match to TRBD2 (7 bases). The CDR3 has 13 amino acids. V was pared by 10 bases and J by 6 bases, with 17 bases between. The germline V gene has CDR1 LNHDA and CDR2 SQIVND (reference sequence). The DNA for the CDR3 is TGTGCCACCAGTAACGGGGGGCTGGATACGCAGTATTTT. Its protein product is CATSNGGLDTQYF.

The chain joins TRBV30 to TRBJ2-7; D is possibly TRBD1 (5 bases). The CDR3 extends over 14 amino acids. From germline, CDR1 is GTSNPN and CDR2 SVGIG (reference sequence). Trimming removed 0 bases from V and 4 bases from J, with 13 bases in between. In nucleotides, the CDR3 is TGTGCCTGGAGTGTACAAAGGACACCTTACGAGCAGTACTTC. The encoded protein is CAWSVQRTPYEQYF.

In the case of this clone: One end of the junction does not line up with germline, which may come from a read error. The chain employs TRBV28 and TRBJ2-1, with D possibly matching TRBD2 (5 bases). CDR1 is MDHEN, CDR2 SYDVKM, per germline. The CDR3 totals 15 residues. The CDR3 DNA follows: TGTGCCAGCATAATAAGAGGGCCGCCCTACCATGAGCAGTTCTTC. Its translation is CASIIRGPPYHEQFF.

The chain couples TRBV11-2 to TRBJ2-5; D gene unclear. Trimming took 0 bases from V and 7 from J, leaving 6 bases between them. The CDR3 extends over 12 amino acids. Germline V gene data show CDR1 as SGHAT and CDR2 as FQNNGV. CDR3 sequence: CASSLDRATQYF. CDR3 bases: TGTGCCAGCAGCTTAGATAGGGCGACCCAGTACTTC.

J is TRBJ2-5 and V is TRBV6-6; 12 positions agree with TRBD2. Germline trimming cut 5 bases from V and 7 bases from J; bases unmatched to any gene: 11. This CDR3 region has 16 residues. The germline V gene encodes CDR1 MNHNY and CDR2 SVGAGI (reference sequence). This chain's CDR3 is CASSTGLAGSPGTQYF. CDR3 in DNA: TGTGCCAGCAGTACAGGACTAGCGGGGTCCCCCGGGACCCAGTACTTC.

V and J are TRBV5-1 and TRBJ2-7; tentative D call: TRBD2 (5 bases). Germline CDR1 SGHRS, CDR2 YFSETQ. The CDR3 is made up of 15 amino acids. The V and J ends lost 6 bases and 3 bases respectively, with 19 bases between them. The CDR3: CASTKLGSSGYEQYF. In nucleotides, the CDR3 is TGCGCCAGCACCAAACTTGGGAGCTCGGGCTACGAGCAGTACTTC.

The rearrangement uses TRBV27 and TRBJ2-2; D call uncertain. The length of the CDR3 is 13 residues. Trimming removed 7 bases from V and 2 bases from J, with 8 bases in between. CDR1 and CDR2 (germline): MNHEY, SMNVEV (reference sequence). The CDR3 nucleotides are TGTGCCAGCATGATCACCAACACCGGGGAGCTGTTTTTT. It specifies CASMITNTGELFF.

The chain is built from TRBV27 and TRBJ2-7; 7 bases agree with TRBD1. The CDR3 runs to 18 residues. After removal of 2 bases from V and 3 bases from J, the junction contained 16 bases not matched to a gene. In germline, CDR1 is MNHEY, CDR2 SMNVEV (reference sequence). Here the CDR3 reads CASSLKPLVGTVFYEQYF. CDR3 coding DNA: TGTGCCAGCAGTTTAAAACCCCTCGTGGGGACAGTGTTCTACGAGCAGTACTTC.

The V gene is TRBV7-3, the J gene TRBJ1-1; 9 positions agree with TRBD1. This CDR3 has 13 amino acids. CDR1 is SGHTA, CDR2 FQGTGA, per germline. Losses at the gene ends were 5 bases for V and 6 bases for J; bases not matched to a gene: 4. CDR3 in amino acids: CASSRRTGAEAFF. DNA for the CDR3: TGTGCCAGCAGCCGAAGGACAGGGGCTGAAGCTTTCTTT.

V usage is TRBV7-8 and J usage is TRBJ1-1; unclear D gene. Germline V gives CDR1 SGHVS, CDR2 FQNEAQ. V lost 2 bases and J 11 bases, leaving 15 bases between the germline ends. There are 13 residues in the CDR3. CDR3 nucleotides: TGTGCCAGCAGCTTACGTGTACAGTATTGGGCTTTCTTT. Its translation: CASSLRVQYWAFF.

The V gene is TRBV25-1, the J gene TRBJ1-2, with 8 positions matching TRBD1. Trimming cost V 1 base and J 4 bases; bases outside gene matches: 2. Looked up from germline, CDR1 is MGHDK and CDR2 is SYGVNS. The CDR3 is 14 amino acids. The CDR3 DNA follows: TGTGCCAGCAGTGAATGGGACAGGAGCTATGGCTACACCTTC. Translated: CASSEWDRSYGYTF.